A single T cell receptor beta chain is shown here with its context. This clone was observed a handful of times. Its antigen is not yet known. Per-base quality was not reported, and no clone a single base away is much larger than it. Whole blood was collected in K2EDTA tubes by collaborating institutions according to the institutions' own protocols. For TCRbeta analysis, collaborators shipped samples as frozen whole blood, isolated PBMCs, or DNA extracted from either of those sample types. This specimen comes from a study of blood T cell repertoires in COVID-19 (TCRdb year 2020). For context, the study as a whole: The collaborator samples originated in the United States, Italy and Spain and spanned the acute and convalescent phases of COVID-19. Where available, HLA class I and class II types were obtained from metadata supplied by the sample provider rather than from assay-based typing. Subjects who had been exposed to COVID-19, were actively infected with it, or had recovered from it provided the deeply sampled blood TCRbeta repertoires that made up the dataset. The material from the prospective study consisted of cDNA or gDNA derived from T cells, B-cell-depleted T cells, or PBMCs. Samples were obtained from the ongoing ImmuneRACE study (first 160 participants) and from about 1,300 subjects provided by 6 global collaborators. Nearly every sample came with metadata listing a de-identified subject ID, COVID-19 status, age in years and sex. The repertoires were released in a freely available public database meant as a resource for research on the immune response to SARS-CoV-2. General findings and caveats noted by the study authors: The quantity of clinical and demographic metadata differed by source and by participant and was supplied without curation.

The immunoSEQ Assay, a bias-controlled multiplex PCR, was used to amplify TCRbeta CDR3 regions from genomic DNA. In the original analysis: The number of nucleated cells in each sample was estimated from the amplification of reference gene primers within the assay. To quantify the absolute abundance of each unique TCRbeta CDR3 rearrangement, sequence reads were collapsed and filtered. For each sample, productive Simpson clonality was calculated as the square root of Simpson's diversity index across productive rearrangements. TCRdb mirrors the immuneACCESS table, restricted to in-frame sequences. Some clones are absent from its copies; in checked studies, under half trace to an unresolved V gene, and the reason for the others is unknown. D and trimming come from the DNA, and the V and J calls and clone size come from that table. The sample yields about 36,000 clones; roughly four fifths were counted once. The ten largest clones capture under 45% of the sample.

There are 17 amino acids in the CDR3, from cysteine to phenylalanine inclusive. Kept here is only the CDR3 DNA, which spans 51 bases and is read in frame from base 1. CDR1 MNHEY and CDR2 SMNVEV are derived from the germline V gene (reference sequence). V is trimmed back by 3 bases and J by 3 bases, and the junction contains 9 bases that no gene match accounts for. This TCR derives from a human donor in a cohort sampled during active or convalescent COVID-19. The donor label of this sample is uncertain. The specimen sequenced was peripheral blood. The receptor chain draws on TRBV27 and TRBJ2-3; the central 10 bases match TRBD2. The CDR3 here reads CASSLRLAGDRTDTQYF. At the DNA level, the sequence is TGTGCCAGCAGTTTGCGCCTAGCGGGAGATCGGACAGATACGCAGTATTTT.